This TCR beta chain was captured in a study of blood T cell repertoires in COVID-19. The CDR3 consists of 14 residues. CDR1 and CDR2 (germline): MNHEY, SVGAGI. V was shortened by 4 bases and J by 4 bases, with 10 bases between the two germline ends. Clones were read by immunoSEQ multiplex PCR, and TCRdb kept only the in-frame ones, dropping some. The sample holds about 230,000 clones, 85% seen once. The specimen sequenced was peripheral blood. The sequence was obtained from a man aged 50 to 60 with COVID-19, enrolled during active disease. The rearrangement joins TRBV6-5 to TRBJ2-2; tentatively, D is TRBD1 (6 bases). The CDR3 is CASSFSGVTGELFF. In nucleotides, the CDR3 is TGTGCCAGCAGTTTTTCAGGGGTCACCGGGGAGCTGTTTTTT.